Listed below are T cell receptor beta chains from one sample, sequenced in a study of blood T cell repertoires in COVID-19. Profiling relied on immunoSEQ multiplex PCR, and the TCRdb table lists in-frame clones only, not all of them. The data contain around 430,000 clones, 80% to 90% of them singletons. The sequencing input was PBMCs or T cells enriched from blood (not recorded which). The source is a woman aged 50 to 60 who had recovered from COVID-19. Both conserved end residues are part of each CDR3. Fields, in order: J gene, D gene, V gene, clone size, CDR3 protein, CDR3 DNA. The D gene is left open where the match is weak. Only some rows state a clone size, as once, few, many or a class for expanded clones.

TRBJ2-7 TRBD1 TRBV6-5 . CASSPGTGVYEQYF TGTGCCAGCAGTCCTGGGACAGGGGTTTACGAGCAGTACTTC
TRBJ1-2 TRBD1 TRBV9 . CASSETGGIYGYTF TGTGCCAGCAGCGAGACAGGGGGAATCTATGGCTACACCTTC
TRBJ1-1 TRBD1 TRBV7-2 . CASEPGQGITEAFF TGTGCCAGCGAACCGGGACAGGGAATCACTGAAGCTTTCTTT
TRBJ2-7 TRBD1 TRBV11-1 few CASSSNLQGFYEQYF TGTGCCAGCAGCTCAAACTTACAGGGGTTCTACGAGCAGTACTTC
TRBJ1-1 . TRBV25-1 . CASSEWGVGGSTEAFF TGTGCCAGCAGTGAATGGGGCGTGGGCGGGAGCACTGAAGCTTTCTTT
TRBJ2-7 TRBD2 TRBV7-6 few CASSRTSGTSYEQYF TGTGCCAGCAGCCGGACTAGCGGGACCTCCTACGAGCAGTACTTC
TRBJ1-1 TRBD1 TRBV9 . CASSASTGRTTEAFF TGTGCCAGCAGCGCATCGACAGGGAGGACCACTGAAGCTTTCTTT
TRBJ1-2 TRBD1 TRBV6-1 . CASSELDRPGRGYTF TGTGCCAGCAGTGAACTGGACAGGCCGGGACGTGGCTACACCTTC
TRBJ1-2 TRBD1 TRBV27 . CASLGTGTYGYTF TGTGCCAGCCTCGGGACAGGGACCTATGGCTACACCTTC
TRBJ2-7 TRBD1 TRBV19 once CASSTRTGDRTYSYEQYF TGTGCCAGTAGTACCAGGACTGGGGACAGGACCTACTCCTACGAGCAGTACTTC
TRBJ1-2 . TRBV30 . CAWSVRRAHFYGYTF TGTGCCTGGAGTGTACGGAGGGCCCACTTCTATGGCTACACCTTC
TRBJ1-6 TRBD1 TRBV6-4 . CASSPTGGGHLLHF TGTGCCAGCAGCCCAACAGGGGGCGGTCACCTCCTCCACTTT
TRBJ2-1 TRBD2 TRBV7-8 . CASSFQTSYEQFF TGTGCCAGCAGCTTCCAGACTAGCTATGAGCAGTTCTTC
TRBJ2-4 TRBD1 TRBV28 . CASSFRQGQFRGNIQYF TGTGCCAGCAGTTTTCGCCAGGGCCAATTCAGGGGGAACATTCAGTACTTC
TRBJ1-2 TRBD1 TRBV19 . CASSTSRGIGGYTF TGTGCCAGTAGTACCAGCAGGGGGATTGGTGGCTACACCTTC
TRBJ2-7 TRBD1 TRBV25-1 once CASSKPGGQYEQYF TGTGCCAGCAGCAAGCCAGGGGGCCAGTACGAGCAGTACTTC
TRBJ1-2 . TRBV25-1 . CASSELAVNYGYTF TGTGCCAGCAGTGAATTGGCCGTTAACTATGGCTACACCTTC
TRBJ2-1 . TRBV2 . CASNRQPNEQFF TGTGCCAGCAACAGACAGCCCAATGAGCAGTTCTTC
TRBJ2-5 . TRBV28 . CASSLSGVETQYF TGTGCCAGCAGTTTATCAGGGGTGGAGACCCAGTACTTC
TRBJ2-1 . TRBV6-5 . CASSLQGDEQFF TGTGCCAGCAGTTTACAGGGTGATGAGCAGTTCTTC
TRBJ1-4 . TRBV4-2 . CASNPGEINEKLFF TGTGCCAGCAACCCGGGAGAGATTAATGAAAAACTGTTTTTT
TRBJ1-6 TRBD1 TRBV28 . CASRTGQGANSPLHF TGTGCCAGCAGAACCGGACAGGGGGCAAATTCACCCCTCCACTTT
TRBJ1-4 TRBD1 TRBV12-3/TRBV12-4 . CASSYGTGEKLFF TGTGCCAGCAGCTACGGGACAGGGGAAAAACTGTTTTTT